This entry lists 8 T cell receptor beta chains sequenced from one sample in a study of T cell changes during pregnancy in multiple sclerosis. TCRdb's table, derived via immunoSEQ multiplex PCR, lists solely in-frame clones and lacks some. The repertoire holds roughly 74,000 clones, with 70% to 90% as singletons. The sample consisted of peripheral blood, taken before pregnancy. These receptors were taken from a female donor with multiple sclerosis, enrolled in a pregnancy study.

CDR3 coding DNA: TGTGCCAGCAGTGTACTAGCGGGGGGGCCGGGGACCGGGGAGCTGTTTTTT. Translated: CASSVLAGGPGTGELFF. The V call is TRBV25-1, the J call TRBJ2-2; 13 bases fit TRBD2. J lost 5 bases, V lost 4 bases, and 7 bases had no gene match. Germline CDR1 is MGHDK and CDR2 is SYGVNS. The CDR3 is made up of 17 amino acids.

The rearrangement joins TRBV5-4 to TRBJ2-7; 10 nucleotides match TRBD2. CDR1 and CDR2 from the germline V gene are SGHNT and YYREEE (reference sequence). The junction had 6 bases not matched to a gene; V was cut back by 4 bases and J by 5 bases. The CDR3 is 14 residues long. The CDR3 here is CASSEASGSHEQYF. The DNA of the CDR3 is TGTGCCAGCAGCGAGGCTAGCGGGAGCCACGAGCAGTACTTC.

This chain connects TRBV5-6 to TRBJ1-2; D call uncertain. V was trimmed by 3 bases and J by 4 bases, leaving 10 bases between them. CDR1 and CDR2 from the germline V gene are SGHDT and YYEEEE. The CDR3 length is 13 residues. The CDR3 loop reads CASSSVGVYGYTF. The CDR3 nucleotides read TGTGCCAGCAGCTCGGTCGGGGTCTATGGCTACACCTTC.

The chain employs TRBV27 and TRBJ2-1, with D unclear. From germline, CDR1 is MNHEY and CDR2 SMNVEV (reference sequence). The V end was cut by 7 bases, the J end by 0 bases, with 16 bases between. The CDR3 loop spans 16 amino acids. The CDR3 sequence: CASTSSEKSSYNEQFF. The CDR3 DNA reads TGTGCCAGCACCTCAAGTGAGAAGAGCTCCTACAATGAGCAGTTCTTC.

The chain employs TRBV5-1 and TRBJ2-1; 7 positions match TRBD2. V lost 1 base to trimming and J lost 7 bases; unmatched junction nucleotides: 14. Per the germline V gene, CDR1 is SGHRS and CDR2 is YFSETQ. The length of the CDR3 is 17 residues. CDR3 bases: TGCGCCAGCAGCTTGAAGGTGGGGAGGGCCCAGGTTAATGAGCAGTTCTTC. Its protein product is CASSLKVGRAQVNEQFF.

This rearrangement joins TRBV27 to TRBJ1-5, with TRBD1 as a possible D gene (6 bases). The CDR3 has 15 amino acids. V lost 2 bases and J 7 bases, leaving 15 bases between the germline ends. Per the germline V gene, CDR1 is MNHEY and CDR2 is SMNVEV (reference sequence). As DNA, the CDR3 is TGTGCCAGCAGTTTAACAGGGTGGGACGGACAGCCCCAGCATTTT. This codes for CASSLTGWDGQPQHF.

The CDR3 spells CASTGSGDVEEKLFF. Written as DNA, the CDR3 is TGTGCCAGTACAGGGTCGGGGGACGTCGAGGAAAAACTGTTTTTT. V usage is TRBV19 and J usage is TRBJ1-4; tentative D call: TRBD1 (5 bases). Germline lookup yields CDR1 LNHDA and CDR2 SQIVND (reference sequence). V lost 7 bases, J lost 8 bases, and 20 bases lay in between. The CDR3 is 15 residues long.

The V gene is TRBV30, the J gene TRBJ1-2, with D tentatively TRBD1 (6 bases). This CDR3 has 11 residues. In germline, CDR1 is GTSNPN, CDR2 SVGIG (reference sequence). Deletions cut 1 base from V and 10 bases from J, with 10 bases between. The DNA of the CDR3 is TGTGCCTGGAGTGGGCCAGGGGCCTACACCTTC. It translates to CAWSGPGAYTF.